Sequencing of this T cell receptor (beta chain) was carried out in a study of radiotherapy plus CTLA-4 blockade in lung cancer. Broader study findings: Expansion of tumor-derived TCR clones was observed in blood after radiotherapy plus ipilimumab. The authors reported that early blood T cell clone dynamics, with interferon-beta, best predicted response.

As regards this clone: The antigen is not known.

Data came from immunoSEQ multiplex PCR; TCRdb stores just in-frame clones and leaves some out. This table has about 100,000 clones, about four fifths appearing once. Germline CDR1 is MNHNS and CDR2 is SASEGT. V gave up 2 bases and J gave up 6 bases, with 7 bases separating them. This CDR3 has 12 residues. This chain links TRBV6-1 with TRBJ1-2; TRBD1 is a possible D gene (5 bases). The receptor's source is a human donor with non-small cell lung cancer who had stable disease on radiotherapy plus ipilimumab. This specimen was peripheral blood, taken from a patient treated with radiotherapy plus ipilimumab. Here the CDR3 reads CASSEQGNGYTF. As DNA, the CDR3 is TGTGCCAGCAGTGAACAGGGAAATGGCTACACCTTC.